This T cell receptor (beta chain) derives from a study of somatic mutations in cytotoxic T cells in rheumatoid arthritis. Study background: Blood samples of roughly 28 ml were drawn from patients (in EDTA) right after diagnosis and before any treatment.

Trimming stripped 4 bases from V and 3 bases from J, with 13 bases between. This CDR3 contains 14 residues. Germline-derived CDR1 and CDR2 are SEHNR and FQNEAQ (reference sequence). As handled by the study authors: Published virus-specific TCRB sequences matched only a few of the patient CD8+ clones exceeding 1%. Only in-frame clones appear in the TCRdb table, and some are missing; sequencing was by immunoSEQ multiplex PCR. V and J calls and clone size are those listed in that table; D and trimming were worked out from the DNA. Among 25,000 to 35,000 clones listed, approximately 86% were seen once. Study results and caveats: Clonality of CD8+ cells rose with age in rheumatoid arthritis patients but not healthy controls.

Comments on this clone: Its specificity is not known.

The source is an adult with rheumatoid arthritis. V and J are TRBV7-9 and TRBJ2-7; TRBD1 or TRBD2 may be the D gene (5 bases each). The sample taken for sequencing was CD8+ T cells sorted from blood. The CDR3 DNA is TGTGCCAGCAGCTATAGGGACCGTCTCTACGAGCAGTACTTC. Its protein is CASSYRDRLYEQYF.